Listed below are T cell receptor beta chains from one sample, sequenced in a study of T cells after yellow fever vaccination. One entry per CDR3 protein results from TCRdb running MiXCR on the 5' RACE reads. This sample has a few hundred thousand distinct CDR3 sequences, with approximately 12% found just once. The specimen comprised CD4+ T cells sorted from PBMCs, sampled 15 days after the yellow fever booster vaccination. These receptors originate from a man aged 18 to 29 who received the YFV17D yellow fever vaccine. CDR3s include the opening cysteine and the closing phenylalanine or tryptophan. A D gene is named only where the DNA matches it firmly.

J gene,D gene,V gene,CDR3 protein
TRBJ2-3,.,TRBV5-1,CASSPGTTQDTQYF
TRBJ1-2,.,TRBV14,CASSQSGRRTYGYTF
TRBJ1-6,.,TRBV7-2,CASSFSTEVYSPLHF
TRBJ2-3,TRBD2,TRBV27,CASSQGTSGASTDTQYF
TRBJ2-4,.,TRBV27,CASRGVLGKNIQYF
TRBJ2-5,TRBD2,TRBV10-3,CASRLAGPQETQYF
TRBJ2-4,.,TRBV12-3/TRBV12-4,CASSEGVAKNIQYF
TRBJ1-1,TRBD1,TRBV4-1,CASSRMTGDTEAFF
TRBJ2-7,TRBD1,TRBV7-9,CASSLTAGGTYEQYF
TRBJ2-1,.,TRBV5-1,CASSNPGVNEQFF
TRBJ2-1,.,TRBV2,CASSESSWAWFF
TRBJ2-1,TRBD2,TRBV6-5,CASSQGTSGGNEQFF
TRBJ2-3,TRBD1,TRBV10-3,CAISESGQGRDTQYF
TRBJ2-1,.,TRBV20-1,CSASRGDNEQFF
TRBJ2-3,TRBD2,TRBV20-1,CSARWLAADTQYF
TRBJ2-5,.,TRBV3-1,CASSHEDRRETQYF
TRBJ2-3,TRBD2,TRBV11-2,CASRSIPGTSGTDTQYF
TRBJ1-1,.,TRBV27,CASPCGNDTEAFF
TRBJ1-1,TRBD1,TRBV14,CASSLRTGMNTEAFF
TRBJ2-1,TRBD2,TRBV4-3,CASSPGSGGADNEQFF
TRBJ1-2,.,TRBV7-2,CASSRGGRLYGYTF
TRBJ2-7,TRBD1,TRBV7-2,CASSWSLGTGRYEQYF
TRBJ1-2,.,TRBV11-2,CASSLDSTGRSPYGYTF
TRBJ2-1,.,TRBV4-2,CASSQPGRSYNEQFF
TRBJ1-5,.,TRBV27,CASVGASNQPQHF
TRBJ1-6,TRBD1,TRBV30,CAWSRDRGYSPLHF
TRBJ2-7,.,TRBV9,CASSETGLTYEQYF
TRBJ2-6,TRBD2,TRBV20-1,CSARATGLAGGYSGANVLTF
TRBJ2-1,.,TRBV5-5,CASSLADPRSGQFF
TRBJ1-1,TRBD1,TRBV2,CASVPGQMNTEAFF
TRBJ1-6,.,TRBV11-2,CASSLGSGDSPLHF
TRBJ2-2,.,TRBV7-2,CASSLWGGRNTGELFF
TRBJ2-1,.,TRBV7-2,CASSFINEQFF
TRBJ2-1,.,TRBV5-4,CASSLVGHVNNEQFF
TRBJ2-4,.,TRBV7-3,CASSLTGGRNIQYF
TRBJ1-6,TRBD1,TRBV7-3,CASSTTGGNNSPLHF
TRBJ1-5,.,TRBV12-3/TRBV12-4,CASSIQGGQPQHF
TRBJ1-1,TRBD1,TRBV19,CASMWDFSGTGDTEAFF
TRBJ1-3,.,TRBV7-3,CASSLNPAGGGNTIYF
TRBJ2-3,TRBD2,TRBV4-2,CASSQETSGGTDTQYF
TRBJ2-1,.,TRBV7-2,CASSPPGTLYNEQFF
TRBJ2-2,.,TRBV7-7,CASSLGQFTGELFF
TRBJ2-7,.,TRBV20-1,CSAKQGWAPYEQYF
TRBJ2-1,TRBD1,TRBV7-9,CASSLGTGGREQFF
TRBJ2-4,TRBD2,TRBV12-3/TRBV12-4,CASSLRGLGGIKNIQYF
TRBJ2-5,TRBD2,TRBV11-2,CASSLYPSGGPGETQYF
TRBJ1-1,.,TRBV29-1,CSGQGHGSNTEAFF
TRBJ2-3,.,TRBV28,CASRVGDGGRDTQYF
TRBJ2-1,.,TRBV5-1,CASLGVSSYNEQFF
TRBJ1-1,.,TRBV2,CASLPEEATEAFF
TRBJ2-3,.,TRBV5-1,CASSQKTGSTDTQYF
TRBJ2-3,.,TRBV10-3,CAIGETGTSTDTQYF
TRBJ2-3,.,TRBV24-1,CATSDSRSGRTSTDTQYF
TRBJ2-3,.,TRBV7-3,CASSVTGSHTQYF